This T cell receptor (beta chain) was sequenced in a study of memory CD4+ T cells and cytomegalovirus serostatus. Across the whole study: Of the healthy Belgian adults, fewer than 10 were CMV seropositive and 24 seronegative.

The sort gate was single viable CD3+CD4+CD8-CD45RO+ cells for memory CD4+ T cells. Total CD4+ T cells were enriched by CD4 positive selection. The CDR3 has 14 amino acids. Trimming took 2 bases from V and 4 from J, leaving 11 bases between them. Per germline, CDR1 WSHSY and CDR2 SAAADI. TCRdb's table, derived via immunoSEQ multiplex PCR, lists solely in-frame clones and lacks some. The sample yields about 57,000 clones, less than 80% seen once. Whole-study findings and limits: About two fifths of the roughly 150 known CMV-associated TCRbeta sequences appeared in CD4+ memory. A US-trained random forest predicted CMV serostatus with median AUC 0.91.

By share, this clone ranks as medium-sized. Its antigen is unidentified. This receptor was obtained from an adult in good health and CMV-seronegative. The V gene is TRBV10-2, the J gene TRBJ1-2, with D hard to call. Sequenced material: memory CD4+ T cells from blood. The CDR3 DNA follows: TGCGCCAGCAGTGAGCTAACACCTACCTATGGCTACACCTTC. This sequence encodes CASSELTPTYGYTF.